The rows below give T cell receptor beta chains drawn from one sample of a study of tumor and adjacent non-tumor tissue in lung cancer. TCRdb recomputed calls from the multiplex PCR reads with MiXCR, one row per CDR3 protein. The repertoire includes 65,000 to 75,000 distinct CDR3 sequences, more than 75% of them detected once, and roughly 45% sits in the top ten. The specimen was distant non-tumor lung tissue. These receptors were collected from a man aged 55 to 70 with non-small cell lung cancer. Both conserved end residues are part of each CDR3.

TRBJ2-5	TRBV4-1	CTSSRREETQYF
TRBJ1-2	TRBV29-1	CSVCWGDRPVYGYIF
TRBJ2-5	TRBV29-1	CSVGIAVQETQYF
TRBJ1-5	TRBV20-1	CSAGGQDRPNQHQHF
TRBJ2-5	TRBV4-1	CASSQEDGRSRGESQYF
TRBJ2-7	TRBV29-1	CSVEAGCSEQYF
TRBJ2-7	TRBV6-1	CVSGEDRTAYF
TRBJ1-1	TRBV20-1	CSARDMDIEAFF
TRBJ2-6	TRBV11-1	CDRSRTGRPSGANVLTF
TRBJ2-7	TRBV6-2/TRBV6-3	CASSYRGDEQYF
TRBJ1-2	TRBV6-5	CASSRALLTGGDYGYTF
TRBJ2-3	TRBV20-1	CSGIRGDFHADMQYF
TRBJ2-5	TRBV4-1	CDSSQAPGPQETQCF
TRBJ2-1	TRBV5-6	CASSLLSGGYNEQFF
TRBJ2-2	TRBV7-8	CASSVRNTGELFF
TRBJ2-2	TRBV6-5	CASSLSGTGDTWELFF
TRBJ1-2	TRBV5-6	CDSSGPTGINYGYTF
TRBJ2-1	TRBV6-2/TRBV6-3	CASSRQGSYNAQFF